The entry below describes one T cell receptor (beta chain). The V gene end was trimmed by 1 base and the J gene end by 1 base; junction bases not matched to a gene: 7. Germline CDR1 SGHDT, CDR2 YYEEEE. The CDR3 totals 16 residues. This record comes from a study of blood T cell repertoires in COVID-19. Study summary: COVID-19 samples from acute and convalescent phases originated in the United States, Italy and Spain. T cells, B-cell-depleted T cells, or PBMCs supplied cDNA or gDNA.

As originally analysed: Researchers report that nucleated cell counts were estimated from reference gene primer amplification. TCRdb's table, derived via immunoSEQ multiplex PCR, lists solely in-frame clones and lacks some. That table furnishes V, J and clone size, whereas the DNA furnished D and trimming. Of some 240,000 clones listed, roughly 82% are singletons. The sample was peripheral blood. The sequence was collected from a woman in her thirties or forties who had recovered from COVID-19. The chain recombines TRBV5-6 with TRBJ1-2, with TRBD1 identical over 7 bases. The DNA of the CDR3 is TGTGCCAGCAGCTTGAGAGGGGGCCTGTTTAACTATGGCTACACCTTC. This codes for CASSLRGGLFNYGYTF. The whole variable domain, remainder taken from reference TRBV5-6 and TRBJ1-2, is DAGVTQSPTHLIKTRGQQVTLRCSPKSGHDTVSWYQQALGQGPQFIFQYYEEEERQRGNFPDRFSGHQFPNYSSELNVNALLLGDSALYLCASSLRGGLFNYGYTFGSGTRLTVV.